The sequence of this T cell receptor beta chain was determined in a study of blood T cell repertoires in COVID-19. In the study overall: The United States, Italy and Spain supplied acute and convalescent COVID-19 samples.

The CDR3 consists of 15 residues. V lost 7 bases and J lost 4; bases outside the gene matches: 9. CDR1 SGHTA and CDR2 FQGTGA come from the germline V gene. This clone showed up just once. Original methodology: The authors estimated nucleated cell counts from reference gene primer amplification. Profiled with immunoSEQ multiplex PCR; TCRdb holds only in-frame clones, not every one. D and trimming were read from the DNA, whereas the V and J calls and clone size are those reported in that table. This sample has around 140,000 clones; 70% to 90% occur once, and the top ten carry more than 3%. Everyone who took part was about 18 to 89 years old, and they came from 24 US areas.

This sequence was found in a woman in her fifties or sixties with acute COVID-19. Sequencing was done on a sample of PBMCs or T cells enriched from blood (not recorded which). The chain carries TRBV7-3 and TRBJ2-2; 7 nucleotides match TRBD2. CDR3 region: CASTFWRESTGELFF. DNA of the CDR3: TGTGCCAGCACCTTTTGGCGGGAGAGCACCGGGGAGCTGTTTTTT.